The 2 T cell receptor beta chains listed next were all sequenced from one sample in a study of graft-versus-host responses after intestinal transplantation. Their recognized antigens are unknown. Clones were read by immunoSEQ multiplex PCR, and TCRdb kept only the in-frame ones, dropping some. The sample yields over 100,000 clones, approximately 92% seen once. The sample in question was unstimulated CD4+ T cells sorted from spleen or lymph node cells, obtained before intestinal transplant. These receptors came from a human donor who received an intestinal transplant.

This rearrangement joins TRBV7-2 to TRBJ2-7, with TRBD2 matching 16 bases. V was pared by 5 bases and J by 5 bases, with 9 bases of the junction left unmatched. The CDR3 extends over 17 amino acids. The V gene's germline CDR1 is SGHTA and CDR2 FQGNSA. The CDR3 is CASSPKGLAGGQDEQYF. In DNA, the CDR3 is TGTGCCAGCAGCCCGAAGGGACTAGCGGGAGGGCAGGACGAGCAGTACTTC. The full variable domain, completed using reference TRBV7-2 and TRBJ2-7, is GAGVSQSPSNKVTEKGKDVELRCDPISGHTALYWYRQSLGQGLEFLIYFQGNSAPDKSGLPSDRFSAERTGGSVSTLTIQRTQQEDSAVYLCASSPKGLAGGQDEQYFGPGTRLTVT.

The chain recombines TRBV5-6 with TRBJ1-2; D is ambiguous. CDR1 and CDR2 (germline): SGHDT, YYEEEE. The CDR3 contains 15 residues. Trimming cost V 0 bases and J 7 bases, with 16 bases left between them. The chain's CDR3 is CASSLVGSVPGGYTF. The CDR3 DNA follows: TGTGCCAGCAGCTTGGTAGGGTCGGTTCCGGGTGGCTACACCTTC.